The next 9 T cell receptor beta chains were all read from a single sample in a study of cytomegalovirus exposure and HLA in healthy donors (dated by TCRdb to the late 2010s). The receptor library was made with the immunoSEQ multiplex PCR assay. For the multiplex PCR, a mixture combining 60 forward primers for TCR Vbeta segments and 13 reverse primers for TCR Jbeta segments was used. What TCRdb holds here is the immuneACCESS table cut down to in-frame rearrangements. Part of the clones is not present; checked against another copy, under half of the missing clones reflect an unresolved V gene, and the others are unexplained. This sample has under 200,000 clones in its table, and roughly three quarters of those were observed once. Jointly, the top ten make up 7.4% of the sample. Sequenced sample: PBMCs. The receptor set was obtained from a male donor in good health and CMV-seropositive.

V is TRBV30 and J is TRBJ1-4, with a weak D call TRBD1 (6 bases). CDR3 size: 12 residues. The germline V gene has CDR1 GTSNPN and CDR2 SVGIG (reference sequence). V shed 8 bases and J shed 5 bases, with 12 bases lying between them. This chain's CDR3 is CAGERGNEKLFF. In DNA, the CDR3 is TGTGCCGGGGAGAGGGGGAATGAAAAACTGTTTTTT.

The chain uses TRBV19 and TRBJ1-4; possibly TRBD1 for D (6 bases). This CDR3 is built from 15 residues. Germline CDR1 LNHDA, CDR2 SQIVND (reference sequence). Trimming pared 1 base from V and 8 bases from J, leaving 14 bases between. As DNA, the CDR3 is TGTGCCAGTAGTATAGTCCCAGGGGAAGGAGAAAAACTGTTTTTT. Its protein product is CASSIVPGEGEKLFF.

This chain joins TRBV5-1 and TRBJ1-1; 9 nucleotides align to TRBD1. The length of the CDR3 is 13 residues. From germline, CDR1 is SGHRS and CDR2 YFSETQ. Germline trimming cut 4 bases from V and 6 bases from J; bases unmatched to any gene: 4. DNA of the CDR3: TGCGCCAGCAGCCAGGGACAGGGCTCTGAAGCTTTCTTT. This translates into CASSQGQGSEAFF.

This chain links TRBV9 with TRBJ2-2; TRBD2 might be the D (6 bases). Germline assignment: CDR1 SGDLS and CDR2 YYNGEE. The length of the CDR3 is 16 residues. Between the trimmed V and J ends, which lost 4 bases and 0 bases, there was a span of 13 bases. The CDR3 is CASSPSGFANTGELFF. CDR3 DNA: TGTGCCAGCAGCCCCAGCGGGTTTGCGAACACCGGGGAGCTGTTTTTT.

This sequence joins TRBV18 and TRBJ2-5; 8 nucleotides align to TRBD1. This CDR3 contains 17 residues. J gave up 5 bases and V 1 base, and 12 bases lay outside the gene matches. In germline, CDR1 is KGHSH, CDR2 LQKENI. CDR3 region: CASSPRGTGSLQETQYF. CDR3 nucleotide sequence: TGTGCCAGCTCACCACGCGGGACAGGCTCCCTTCAGGAGACCCAGTACTTC.

J is TRBJ2-3 and V is TRBV18; no clear D gene. V lost 6 bases and J lost 0, with 4 bases in between. Looked up from germline, CDR1 is KGHSH and CDR2 is LQKENI. CDR3 size: 12 residues. The CDR3 region has the DNA TGTGCCAGCTCTCTCAGCACAGATACGCAGTATTTT. Protein product: CASSLSTDTQYF.

The chain joins TRBV19 to TRBJ1-4, with 10 bases that match TRBD1. The CDR3 is 16 residues long. Germline lookup yields CDR1 LNHDA and CDR2 SQIVND (reference sequence). V lost 7 bases to trimming and J lost 1 base; unmatched junction nucleotides: 6. The CDR3 spells CASTPGDRGTNEKLFF. In DNA form, the CDR3 reads TGTGCCAGTACCCCCGGGGACAGGGGAACTAATGAAAAACTGTTTTTT.

A remark on this clone: One junction end disagrees with the germline gene, perhaps due to a read error. The chain's CDR3 is CSSSPPGDFKGNEQFF. CDR3 nucleotide sequence: TGTTCCAGCAGCCCCCCGGGGGACTTTAAGGGGAATGAGCAGTTCTTC. The chain has TRBV7-9 and TRBJ2-1, with D perhaps TRBD2 (6 bases). Germline V gene data show CDR1 as SEHNR and CDR2 as FQNEAQ (reference sequence). The CDR3 has 16 amino acids. The variable domain in full, with the rest retrieved from reference TRBV7-9 and TRBJ2-1, is DTGVSQNPRHKITKRGQNVTFRCDPISEHNRLYWYRQTLGQGPEFLTYFQNEAQLEKSRLLSDRFSAERPKGSFSTLEIQRTEQGDSAMYLCSSSPPGDFKGNEQFFGPGTRLTVL.

There are a few counts of this clone. The chain employs TRBV5-5 and TRBJ1-5, with D unresolved. Germline V lookup: CDR1 SGHKS, CDR2 YYEKEE (reference sequence). V was shortened by 2 bases and J by 2 bases, with 11 bases between the two germline ends. CDR3 length: 15 residues. As DNA, the CDR3 is TGTGCCAGCAGCTTAGCCCCAAGTGGCAATCAGCCCCAGCATTTT. This encodes CASSLAPSGNQPQHF.